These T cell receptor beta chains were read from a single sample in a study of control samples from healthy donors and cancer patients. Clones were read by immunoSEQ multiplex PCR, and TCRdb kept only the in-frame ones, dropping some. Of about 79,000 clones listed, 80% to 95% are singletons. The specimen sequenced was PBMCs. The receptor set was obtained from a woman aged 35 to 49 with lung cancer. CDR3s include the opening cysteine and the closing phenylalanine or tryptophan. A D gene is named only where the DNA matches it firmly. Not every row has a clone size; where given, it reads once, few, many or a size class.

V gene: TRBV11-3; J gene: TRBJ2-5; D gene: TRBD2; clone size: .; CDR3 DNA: TGTGCCAGCAGCCTCGGGGAGGCGGGGGGCCTGGAGACCCAGTACTTC; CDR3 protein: CASSLGEAGGLETQYF
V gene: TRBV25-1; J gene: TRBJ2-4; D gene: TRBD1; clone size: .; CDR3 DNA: TGTGCCAGCAGTGCGATGGACAGGGACGAGGTCGTTCAGTACTTC; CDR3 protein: CASSAMDRDEVVQYF
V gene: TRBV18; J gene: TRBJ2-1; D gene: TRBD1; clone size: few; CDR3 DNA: TGTGCCAGCTCACTAGATAACAGGGGGGCCTACAATGAGCAGTTCTTC; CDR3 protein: CASSLDNRGAYNEQFF
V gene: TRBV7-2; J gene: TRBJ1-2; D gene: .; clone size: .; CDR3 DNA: TGTGCCAGCAGCTTAGAAGGCCGTAACTATGGCTACACCTTC; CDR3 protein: CASSLEGRNYGYTF
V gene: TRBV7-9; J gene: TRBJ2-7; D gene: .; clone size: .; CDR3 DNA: TGTGCCAGCAGCTTTACCTACGAGCAGTACTTC; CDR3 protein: CASSFTYEQYF
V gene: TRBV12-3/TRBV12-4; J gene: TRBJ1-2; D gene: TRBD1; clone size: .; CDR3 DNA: TGTGCCAGCAGTCTACAGGGGAGTGGCTACACCTTC; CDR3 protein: CASSLQGSGYTF
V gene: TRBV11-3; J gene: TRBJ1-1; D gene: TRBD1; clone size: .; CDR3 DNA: TGTGCCAGCAGCGTAACGGACAGGGCCTACACTGAAGCTTTCTTT; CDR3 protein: CASSVTDRAYTEAFF
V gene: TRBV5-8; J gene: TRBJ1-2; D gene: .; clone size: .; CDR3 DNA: TGTGCCAGCAGCTTGGTTAGCTACACCTTC; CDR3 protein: CASSLVSYTF
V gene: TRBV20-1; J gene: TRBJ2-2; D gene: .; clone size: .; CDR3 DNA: TGCAGTGCTAGTCGGGAGACCGGGGAGCTGTTTTTT; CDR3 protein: CSASRETGELFF
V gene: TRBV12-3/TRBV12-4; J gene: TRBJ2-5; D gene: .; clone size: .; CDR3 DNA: TGTGCCAGCAGTTTTAATCCGGAGGAGACCCAGTACTTC; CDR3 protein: CASSFNPEETQYF
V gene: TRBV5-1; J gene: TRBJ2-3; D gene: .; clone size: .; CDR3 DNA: TGCGCCAGCAGCTTTGCAGATACGCAGTATTTT; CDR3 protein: CASSFADTQYF
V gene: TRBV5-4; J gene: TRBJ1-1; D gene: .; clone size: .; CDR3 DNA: TGTGCCAGCAGCTCCCCGGGTGGGAGGGAGGCTGAAGCTTTCTTT; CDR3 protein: CASSSPGGREAEAFF
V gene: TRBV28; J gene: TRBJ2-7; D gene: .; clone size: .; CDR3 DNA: TGTGCCAGCAGTTTACCCCCGGCAGGAAGCTCCTACGAGCAGTACTTC; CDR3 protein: CASSLPPAGSSYEQYF
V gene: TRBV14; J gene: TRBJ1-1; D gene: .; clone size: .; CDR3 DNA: TGTGCCAGCAGCCAAGAACAGGGTCGGGCTTTCTTT; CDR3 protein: CASSQEQGRAFF
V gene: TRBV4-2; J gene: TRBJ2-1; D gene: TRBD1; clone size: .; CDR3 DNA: TGTGCCAGCAGCCAAGCTGAAGGACAGGCTTACAATGAGCAGTTCTTC; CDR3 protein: CASSQAEGQAYNEQFF
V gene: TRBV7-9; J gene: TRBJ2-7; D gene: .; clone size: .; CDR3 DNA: TGTGCCAGCAGCTCGAGTGGGGAGGCCGGTGGGATCGAGCAGTACTTC; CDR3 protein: CASSSSGEAGGIEQYF
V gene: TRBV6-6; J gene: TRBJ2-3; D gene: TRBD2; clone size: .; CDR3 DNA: TGTGCCAGCAGGTCTCCTAGCGGGGTAATGCAGTATTTT; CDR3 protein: CASRSPSGVMQYF
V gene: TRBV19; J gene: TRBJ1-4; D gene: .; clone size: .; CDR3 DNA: TGTGCCAGTAGTATATCAAGCCTCAATGAAAAACTGTTTTTT; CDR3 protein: CASSISSLNEKLFF
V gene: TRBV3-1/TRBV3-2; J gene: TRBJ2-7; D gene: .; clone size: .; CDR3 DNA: TGTGCCAGCAGCCAGATAGACGAGCAGTACTTC; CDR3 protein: CASSQIDEQYF
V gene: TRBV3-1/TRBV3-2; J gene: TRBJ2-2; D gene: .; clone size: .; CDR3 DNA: TGTGCCAGCAGCCGATCGCCAGGGACCGGGGAGCTGTTTTTT; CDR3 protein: CASSRSPGTGELFF
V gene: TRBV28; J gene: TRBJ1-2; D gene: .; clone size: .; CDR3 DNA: TGTGCCAGCAGTCCGGAGTTGCGTGGCTACACCTTC; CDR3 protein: CASSPELRGYTF
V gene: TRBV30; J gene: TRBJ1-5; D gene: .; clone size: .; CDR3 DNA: TGTGCCTGGAACGGGGGGCTCGGACAGCCCCAGCATTTT; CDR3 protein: CAWNGGLGQPQHF
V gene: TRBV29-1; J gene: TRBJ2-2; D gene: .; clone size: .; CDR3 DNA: TGCAGCGTTGAAGTTACGGGGCACACCGGGGAGCTGTTTTTT; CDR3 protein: CSVEVTGHTGELFF
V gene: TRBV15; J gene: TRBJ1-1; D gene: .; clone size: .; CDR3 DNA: TGTGCCACCAGCAGAGATCCGAACACTGAAGCTTTCTTT; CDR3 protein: CATSRDPNTEAFF
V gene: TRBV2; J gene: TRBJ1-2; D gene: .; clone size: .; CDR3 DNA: TGTGCCAGCAGTGAAGCCGGGGGTGGTAACTATGGCTACACCTTC; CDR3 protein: CASSEAGGGNYGYTF
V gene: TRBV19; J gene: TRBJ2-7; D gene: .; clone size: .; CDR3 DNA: TGTGCCAGTAGTAGCGGCGGGTCAGGGCTCGAGCAGTACTTC; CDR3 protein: CASSSGGSGLEQYF